A selection of T cell receptor beta chains follows, all from one sample in a study of Graves' ophthalmopathy and Graves' hyperthyroidism. Each CDR3 protein gets one entry after TCRdb re-called the multiplex PCR reads with MiXCR. The sample consists of approximately 330,000 distinct CDR3 sequences, about a sixth of them appearing once. Material: peripheral blood. The receptors were gathered from an adult man with Graves' ophthalmopathy. CDR3s include the opening cysteine and the closing phenylalanine or tryptophan. The D gene is left open where the match is weak. The size field is filled for only some rows; it gives once, few, many or a size class.

v_gene,j_gene,len,abundance,d_gene,CDR3nt,CDR3aa
TRBV11-2,TRBJ2-4,16,many,-,TGTGCCAGCAGCTCGATCGGGGCGCTAGCCAAAAACATTCAGTACTTC,CASSSIGALAKNIQYF
TRBV7-2,TRBJ2-7,14,-,-,TGTGCCAGCAGAATCGGAGGGAACTCCTACGAGCAGTACTTC,CASRIGGNSYEQYF
TRBV28,TRBJ2-7,14,once,-,TGTGCCAGCAGCCGAAACAGGGCGTCCTACGAGCAGTACTTC,CASSRNRASYEQYF
TRBV20-1,TRBJ2-7,13,many,-,TGCAGTGCCCTAGACAGGAACTCCTACGAGCAGTACTTC,CSALDRNSYEQYF
TRBV12-5,TRBJ1-1,13,few,-,TGTGCTAGTGTGGAGGAGCCCAACACTGAAGCTTTCTTT,CASVEEPNTEAFF
TRBV12-3/TRBV12-4,TRBJ1-5,14,many,-,TGTGCCAGCGCCAACGGTGGTAGCAATCAGCCCCAGCATTTT,CASANGGSNQPQHF
TRBV6-1,TRBJ1-6,16,-,-,TGTGCCAGCAGCTTGGGTTCGGCCAGGGATTCTTCACCCCTCCACTTT,CASSLGSARDSSPLHF
TRBV20-1,TRBJ2-7,15,many,-,TGCAGTGCTAGAGTTCGAACGGTAAAGTCCTACGAGCAGTACTTC,CSARVRTVKSYEQYF
TRBV11-3,TRBJ2-7,16,many,TRBD1,TGTGCCAGCAGCATGGGAACGGGGACAGGGGGCTACGAGCAGTACTTC,CASSMGTGTGGYEQYF
TRBV12-3/TRBV12-4,TRBJ2-3,11,many,-,TGTGCCAGCACCGTTCTGGATACGCAGTATTTT,CASTVLDTQYF
TRBV20-1,TRBJ2-7,14,many,TRBD1,TGCAGTGCTGCTTCCGGGACAGGGTCCTACGAGCAGTACTTC,CSAASGTGSYEQYF
TRBV5-4,TRBJ2-5,14,-,-,TGTGCCAGCAGCTCCACGGACAGCCAAGAGACCCAGTACTTC,CASSSTDSQETQYF
TRBV4-3,TRBJ1-6,16,few,-,TGCGCCAGCAGCCAAGACCGTCAAGGGGTATATTCACCCCTCCACTTT,CASSQDRQGVYSPLHF
TRBV11-2,TRBJ2-6,16,many,TRBD1,TGTGCCAGCAGCGCGGGACAGGGTTTTGGGGCCAACGTCCTGACTTTC,CASSAGQGFGANVLTF
TRBV5-1,TRBJ2-2,15,many,-,TGCGCCACCACCCCGGCTCTTGCGAACACCGGGGAGCTGTTTTTT,CATTPALANTGELFF
TRBV20-1,TRBJ1-6,15,-,-,TGCAGTGCTAGAGAGGTACAGGGAGATAATTCACCCCTCCACTTT,CSAREVQGDNSPLHF
TRBV4-3,TRBJ1-1,13,many,TRBD1,TGCGCCAGCGGAATAGGGGGCGCGACTGAAGCTTTCTTT,CASGIGGATEAFF
TRBV20-1,TRBJ1-1,16,many,TRBD1,TGCAGTGCTAGAGAAGGGACAGGGGTGGCGAACACTGAAGCTTTCTTT,CSAREGTGVANTEAFF
TRBV28,TRBJ1-5,13,many,-,TGTGCCAGCAGTTTAATTTCCGGTCAGCCCCAGCATTTT,CASSLISGQPQHF
TRBV27,TRBJ2-7,13,-,-,TGTGCCAGCGGGGGATCATACTCCTACGAGCAGTACTTC,CASGGSYSYEQYF
TRBV6-2/TRBV6-3,TRBJ1-2,17,many,TRBD1,TGTGCCAGCAGTTACCCTTCGACAGGGGGCCCGGACTATGGCTACACCTTC,CASSYPSTGGPDYGYTF
TRBV29-1,TRBJ1-1,11,many,-,TGCAGCGTTGGACATAAAAATGAAGCTTTCTTT,CSVGHKNEAFF
TRBV12-3/TRBV12-4,TRBJ2-5,15,-,-,TGTGCCAGCAGTTTCTCGACTAGGGGGCGGGAGACCCAGTACTTC,CASSFSTRGRETQYF
TRBV2,TRBJ1-1,10,many,-,TGTGCCAGCAGGTCCACTGAAGCTTTCTTT,CASRSTEAFF
TRBV12-3/TRBV12-4,TRBJ1-2,13,-,-,TGTGCCAGCAGGACAGCGTTAACTTATGGCTACACCTTC,CASRTALTYGYTF
TRBV5-1,TRBJ1-1,15,many,-,TGCGCCAGCAGGGGGGCGGTGGCCGTGAACACTGAAGCTTTCTTT,CASRGAVAVNTEAFF
TRBV7-3,TRBJ1-3,16,many,-,TGTGCCAGCAGCCCATCCCAGGCGAGCTCTGGAAACACCATATATTTT,CASSPSQASSGNTIYF
TRBV4-1,TRBJ1-2,16,many,TRBD1,TGCGCCAGCAGCCACGGAACGACAGGGGGAGGCTATGGCTACACCTTC,CASSHGTTGGGYGYTF
TRBV4-2,TRBJ1-2,15,many,-,TGTGCCAGCAGCCAAGCTCAAGGGGTGGACTATGGCTACACCTTC,CASSQAQGVDYGYTF
TRBV3-1,TRBJ2-7,14,many,TRBD1,TGTGCCAGCAGCCTTTGGACAGGATGCTACGAGCAGTACTTC,CASSLWTGCYEQYF
TRBV7-2,TRBJ2-7,14,many,-,TGTGCCAGCAGCTGGGGGGCAGGGTACGCCGAGCAGTACTTC,CASSWGAGYAEQYF
TRBV4-2,TRBJ1-5,14,few,-,TGTGCCAGCAGCCAAGACCCGGAGGGTCAGCCCCAGCATTTT,CASSQDPEGQPQHF
TRBV5-1,TRBJ1-2,15,-,-,TGCGCCAGCAGCTTGGAGCCCTCAGGGGTGTATGGCTACACCTTC,CASSLEPSGVYGYTF
TRBV5-5,TRBJ2-7,12,many,-,TGTGCCAGCCAAGGGACCTCCTACGAGCAGTACTTC,CASQGTSYEQYF
TRBV27,TRBJ2-5,15,-,TRBD1,TGTGCCAGCAGTTCGGCCGGGACAGGTAGAGAGACCCAGTACTTC,CASSSAGTGRETQYF
TRBV20-1,TRBJ1-1,14,many,-,TGCAGTGCCCACCGGGTCACGGGGAACACTGAAGCTTTCTTT,CSAHRVTGNTEAFF
TRBV7-9,TRBJ2-7,11,many,-,TGTGCCAGCAGCTTAGCAGGCGAGCAGTACTTC,CASSLAGEQYF
TRBV6-1,TRBJ1-1,14,many,TRBD1,TGTGCCAGCAGTGCCGGACAGGGGGCAACTGAAGCTTTCTTT,CASSAGQGATEAFF
TRBV12-3/TRBV12-4,TRBJ1-2,15,many,-,TGTGCCAGCAGTTTAGCGGGCTGGGGCGGCTATGGCTACACCTTC,CASSLAGWGGYGYTF
TRBV11-1,TRBJ2-7,17,-,-,TGTGCCAGCAGCCAGGCCGGGTTAGCTGGTCTGAGATACGAGCAGTACTTC,CASSQAGLAGLRYEQYF
TRBV12-3/TRBV12-4,TRBJ2-7,14,many,TRBD1,TGTGCCAGCAGTCTTACCGGGACAGACTACGAGCAGTACTTC,CASSLTGTDYEQYF
TRBV6-5,TRBJ1-6,16,many,-,TGTGCCAGCAGTTACAGTCCTGGTCAATCGGATTCACCCCTCCACTTT,CASSYSPGQSDSPLHF
TRBV12-3/TRBV12-4,TRBJ2-5,14,many,TRBD1,TGTGCCAGCAAACGAGGGACAGGCCAAGAGACCCAGTACTTC,CASKRGTGQETQYF
TRBV27,TRBJ1-1,13,many,TRBD1,TGTGCTATACGGGACAGGCCGGGGACTGAAGCTTTCTTT,CAIRDRPGTEAFF
TRBV30,TRBJ1-1,16,many,-,TGTGCCTGGAGTACTCAAAACAGGTACAGGGACACTGAAGCTTTCTTT,CAWSTQNRYRDTEAFF
TRBV19,TRBJ1-1,14,-,-,TGTGCCAGTAGCACGCCCCGACAACACACTGAAGCTTTCTTT,CASSTPRQHTEAFF
TRBV12-5,TRBJ1-1,20,many,-,TGTGCTAGTGGTGCTGACGGGCCCGACGTGCTGAACGAAGAGAACACTGAAGCTTTCTTT,CASGADGPDVLNEENTEAFF
TRBV5-1,TRBJ1-1,14,many,TRBD1,TGCGCCAGCAGCTTAAGACAGGGGTGGACTGAAGCTTTCTTT,CASSLRQGWTEAFF
TRBV7-4,TRBJ1-5,16,-,-,TGTGCCAGCAGCTTAGTTGCCGGGGTGAGCAATCAGCCCCAGCATTTT,CASSLVAGVSNQPQHF
TRBV30,TRBJ1-3,16,-,TRBD1,TGTGCCTGGAGTTCTGACAGGGGCTTCTCTGGAAACACCATATATTTT,CAWSSDRGFSGNTIYF
TRBV29-1,TRBJ1-2,15,many,TRBD1,TGCAGCGTTGAAGATCTAGTGGAGGGGGCGCTTGGCTACACCTTC,CSVEDLVEGALGYTF
TRBV15,TRBJ1-1,15,many,TRBD1,TGTGCCACCAGTGAGGACAGGGGGGAGGACACTGAAGCTTTCTTT,CATSEDRGEDTEAFF
TRBV20-1,TRBJ2-7,15,many,TRBD2,TGCAGTGCTAGAGTCGCCGGGACTAGGGCCAACGAGCAGTACTTC,CSARVAGTRANEQYF
TRBV5-1,TRBJ2-7,14,many,TRBD1,TGCGCCAGCACCACAGGGGGGTCCTTGGACGAGCAGTACTTC,CASTTGGSLDEQYF
TRBV5-1,TRBJ2-7,14,many,TRBD1,TGCGCCAGCAGTCAGGGACAGGGGTCCCACGAGCAGTACTTC,CASSQGQGSHEQYF
TRBV20-1,TRBJ2-7,14,many,-,TGCAGTGCTGATAAGGACGCCCTCGGCTACGAGCAGTACTTC,CSADKDALGYEQYF
TRBV5-1,TRBJ1-1,19,many,-,TGCGCCAGCAGCAGACTGACCGGAGGCTTTCTTGCGGAGAACACTGAAGCTTTCTTT,CASSRLTGGFLAENTEAFF
TRBV2,TRBJ2-7,14,many,-,TGTGCCAGCAGTGAACCAGCGGGCCGCTACGAGCAGTACTTC,CASSEPAGRYEQYF
TRBV6-1,TRBJ1-5,15,many,-,TGTGCCAGCAGTGTTCGCGGGGATGGCAATCAGCCCCAGCATTTT,CASSVRGDGNQPQHF
TRBV2,TRBJ2-7,11,many,-,TGTGCCAGCAGGGTCGGCTACGAGCAGTACTTC,CASRVGYEQYF